This T cell receptor beta chain was profiled in a study of blood T cell repertoires in COVID-19. Study context: Sites in the United States, Italy and Spain provided acute and convalescent COVID-19 samples. PBMCs, B-cell-depleted T cells, or T cells provided the cDNA or gDNA that made up the material.

The germline V gene encodes CDR1 MNHNS and CDR2 SASEGT. This CDR3 is 16 amino acids long. Trimming pared 3 bases from V and 2 bases from J, leaving 16 bases between. Per the original methods: The authors estimated nucleated cell counts from reference gene primer amplification. This table comes from immunoSEQ multiplex PCR, and its TCRdb copy is limited to in-frame clones, with some not included. V and J calls and clone size are those listed in that table; D and trimming were worked out from the DNA. The sample consists of roughly 250,000 clones, 70% to 90% of them appearing once. This chain connects TRBV6-1 to TRBJ1-2; weak D call: TRBD1 (5 bases). This sequence originates from a woman between 35 and 50 years old who had recovered from COVID-19. The sequenced sample consisted of peripheral blood. As DNA, the CDR3 is TGTGCCAGCAGTGAGGGGGGTACGTTGGGAAACTATGGCTACACCTTC. Its translation is CASSEGGTLGNYGYTF.